Presented here are 3 T cell receptor beta chains from one specimen sequenced in a study of CD8 T cells in ankylosing spondylitis. Findings of the study overall: A TCR beta motif of fewer than ten highly homologous variants seemed to mark ankylosing spondylitis blood.

TCRdb reprocessed the 5' RACE reads with MiXCR, giving one entry per CDR3 protein. The table has over 600,000 distinct CDR3 sequences, around 20% seen once. Antigens of these TCRs are unknown. The sample consisted of blood, either unsorted or a sorted T cell fraction (not recorded which). All receptors come from a male donor with ankylosing spondylitis.

This clonotype has only a few counts. The chain is built from TRBV30 and TRBJ2-2; 9 nucleotides agree with TRBD1. The CDR3 is 14 residues long. Germline V gives CDR1 GTSNPN, CDR2 SVGIG (reference sequence). V gave up 3 bases and J gave up 4 bases; unmatched junction bases: 3. CDR3 residues: CAWRNRGRTGELFF. The CDR3 bases are TGTGCCTGGAGGAACAGGGGGCGCACCGGGGAGCTGTTTTTT.

This clonotype was observed a handful of times. The genes are TRBV27 and TRBJ2-7; D uncertain. The CDR3 contains 15 residues. From germline, CDR1 is MNHEY and CDR2 SMNVEV (reference sequence). The V end was cut by 1 base, the J end by 0 bases, with 10 bases between. Here the CDR3 reads CASSLYSTSSYEQYF. As DNA, the CDR3 is TGTGCCAGCAGTTTATACTCAACCTCCTCCTACGAGCAGTACTTC.

CDR3 in amino acids: CASSLLDSNNEQFF. In DNA form, the CDR3 reads TGTGCCAGCAGCTTGCTGGACAGCAACAATGAGCAGTTCTTC. The chain has TRBV11-1 and TRBJ2-1; D might be TRBD1 (6 bases). The CDR3 is made up of 14 amino acids. Deletions cut 3 bases from V and 5 bases from J, with 11 bases between. The germline V gene encodes CDR1 SGHAT and CDR2 FQDESV (reference sequence).